This entry describes one T cell receptor (beta chain). Its antigen is still unknown. The CDR3 is 13 amino acids. The entry originates in a study of monozygotic twins with inflammatory bowel disease. Investigators made cDNA in eight separate reactions per sample. The UMIs contained a 6-nucleotide sample barcode. They were added by template switching during cDNA synthesis. For each CDR3 protein, TCRdb gives one entry from its re-call of the 5' RACE reads, without DNA. Recorded for this sample: a few hundred thousand distinct CDR3 sequences. Study findings and constraints: Other individuals had fewer clonotypes in common with IBD patients than with healthy twins, especially with disease activity.

The rearrangement uses TRBV12-3 or TRBV12-4 and TRBJ1-1; TCRdb indicates TRBD1, and absent DNA this call remains unverified. The clonotype comes from a human donor with ulcerative colitis or Crohn's disease, or a healthy co-twin of an affected twin (not recorded which). The sequenced sample consisted of blood. The CDR3 protein is CASSDSARPEAFF.